A single sample gave rise to the 30 T cell receptor beta chains below, sequenced in a study of blood T cell repertoires in COVID-19. Assay: immunoSEQ multiplex PCR; the TCRdb copy retains only in-frame clones and omits some. This repertoire shows around 160,000 clones, roughly 82% found once; its top ten account for approximately 9.9%. Sequencing input: PBMCs or T cells enriched from blood (not recorded which). These receptors were obtained from a man aged 50-59 years who had recovered from COVID-19.

The chain links TRBV5-1 to TRBJ1-3, with D unresolved. CDR3 size: 15 residues. V was cut by 0 bases and J by 0 bases, with 7 bases left in between. Looked up from germline, CDR1 is SGHRS and CDR2 is YFSETQ. CDR3 in DNA: TGCGCCAGCAGCTTGGGTGAGCTCTCTGGAAACACCATATATTTT. Translation gives CASSLGELSGNTIYF. The full variable domain, its missing parts supplied by reference TRBV5-1 and TRBJ1-3, is KAGVTQTPRYLIKTRGQQVTLSCSPISGHRSVSWYQQTPGQGLQFLFEYFSETQRNKGNFPGRFSGRQFSNSRSEMNVSTLELGDSALYLCASSLGELSGNTIYFGEGSWLTVV.

About this clone: One end of the junction fails to match germline, which may point to a read error. This chain joins TRBV5-1 and TRBJ2-1; 8 nucleotides align to TRBD1. In germline, CDR1 is SGHRS, CDR2 YFSETQ. The CDR3 contains 15 residues. As DNA, the CDR3 is TGCGGCAGCAGCTCATCAGGGGGCGGTACGGGTGAGCAGTTCTTC. Protein sequence: CGSSSSGGGTGEQFF.

The chain joins TRBV11-3 to TRBJ1-1, with unresolved D. This CDR3 region has 13 residues. The germline gives CDR1 SGHNT, CDR2 YENEEA. The V end lost 3 bases, the J end lost 1 base, and 6 bases lay between the germline ends. The chain's CDR3 is CASSFTENTEAFF. As DNA, the CDR3 is TGTGCCAGCAGCTTTACAGAGAACACTGAAGCTTTCTTT.

The chain employs TRBV9 and TRBJ2-3, with 14 bases that match TRBD2. The CDR3 has 19 residues. The V segment lost 3 bases and the J segment 6 bases; nucleotides outside the gene matches: 15. Germline V CDR1 and CDR2: SGDLS, YYNGEE. The CDR3 loop is CASSATGTSGRRGGDTQYF. The CDR3 DNA reads TGTGCCAGCAGCGCTACCGGGACTAGCGGGAGAAGAGGTGGGGATACGCAGTATTTT.

The gene calls are TRBV28 and TRBJ2-7; weak D call: TRBD2 (5 bases). CDR1 is MDHEN and CDR2 is SYDVKM in the germline V gene. With 8 bases removed from V and 3 bases from J, the gap between germline ends came to 17 bases. CDR3 size: 14 residues. The CDR3 DNA follows: TGTGCCAGCCGTAGAGGGTTTGGTCGCTACGAGCAGTACTTC. Protein sequence: CASRRGFGRYEQYF.

The CDR3 loop reads CASRLFSAAGNTIYF. CDR3 coding DNA: TGTGCCAGCAGATTATTTAGCGCGGCTGGAAACACCATATATTTT. The rearrangement links TRBV6-5 to TRBJ1-3; D gene uncertain. Germline CDR1 MNHEY, CDR2 SVGAGI. This CDR3 is 15 amino acids long. Trimming left V 6 bases short and J 2 bases short, with 14 bases between.

This clone was counted a single time. The rearrangement joins TRBV18 to TRBJ2-5; tentatively, D is TRBD2 (6 bases). This CDR3 contains 14 residues. Germline assignment: CDR1 KGHSH and CDR2 LQKENI. Trimming stripped 0 bases from V and 2 bases from J, with 7 bases between. This CDR3 reads CASSPPRGQETQYF. CDR3 bases: TGTGCCAGCTCACCACCCCGGGGGCAAGAGACCCAGTACTTC.

The chain employs TRBV11-2 and TRBJ1-2; 9 bases map to TRBD1. Germline CDR1 SGHAT, CDR2 FQNNGV. This CDR3 region has 15 residues. Losses at the gene ends were 4 bases for V and 4 bases for J; bases not matched to a gene: 7. CDR3 amino acids: CASSSMRDRVYGYTF. CDR3 DNA: TGTGCCAGCAGCTCTATGCGGGACAGGGTCTATGGCTACACCTTC.

The chain is built from TRBV7-9 and TRBJ2-1, with 7 positions matching TRBD2. CDR1 and CDR2 (germline): SEHNR, FQNEAQ (reference sequence). This CDR3 is 14 amino acids long. V lost 5 bases and J lost 4; bases outside the gene matches: 5. CDR3 protein: CASSPGRDYNEQFF. In DNA, the CDR3 is TGTGCCAGCAGCCCTGGGAGGGATTACAATGAGCAGTTCTTC.

V usage is TRBV6-1 and J usage is TRBJ1-1; 8 bases match TRBD1. CDR3 length: 15 residues. J gave up 1 base and V 2 bases, and 3 bases lay outside the gene matches. CDR1 is MNHNS, CDR2 SASEGT, per germline. The CDR3 loop reads CASSEPGTGNTEAFF. In nucleotides, the CDR3 is TGTGCCAGCAGTGAACCGGGGACAGGGAACACTGAAGCTTTCTTT.

CDR3 in DNA: TGTGCCAGCAGCGGGGGTAGCGGGGGTCGCTTCAACGAGCAGTACTTC. Encoded protein: CASSGGSGGRFNEQYF. This rearrangement joins TRBV5-4 to TRBJ2-7; 9 positions agree with TRBD2. The CDR3 is 16 amino acids. The V gene's germline CDR1 is SGHNT and CDR2 YYREEE (reference sequence). Trimming at V came to 4 bases and at J to 5 bases, leaving 13 bases not matched to a gene.

The gene calls are TRBV28 and TRBJ2-1, with a weak D call TRBD2 (6 bases). The CDR3 runs 15 residues. Germline V gene data show CDR1 as MDHEN and CDR2 as SYDVKM. Deletions cut 3 bases from V and 6 bases from J, with 15 bases between. CDR3 amino acids: CASSLRDLKVNEQFF. In DNA form, the CDR3 reads TGTGCCAGCAGTTTGCGGGACTTAAAAGTCAATGAGCAGTTCTTC.

The sample holds a few counts of this clone. This chain connects TRBV4-2 to TRBJ1-2; maybe TRBD1 (5 bases). With 1 base removed from V and 3 bases from J, the gap between germline ends came to 15 bases. This CDR3 has 16 amino acids. Germline V CDR1 and CDR2: LGHNA, YNFKEQ. CDR3 in amino acids: CASSQGARLGDYGYTF. The DNA for the CDR3 is TGTGCCAGCAGCCAAGGGGCCAGGTTAGGGGACTATGGCTACACCTTC.

In its sample, this clone was seen once. The chain combines TRBV5-1 with TRBJ1-1; D remains unclear. With 3 bases removed from V and 4 bases from J, the gap between germline ends came to 10 bases. There are 13 residues in the CDR3. The germline V gene encodes CDR1 SGHRS and CDR2 YFSETQ. Here the CDR3 DNA reads TGCGCCAGCAGCTACGCTCGGAGCACTGAAGCTTTCTTT. Its translation is CASSYARSTEAFF.

This chain connects TRBV6-5 to TRBJ1-6; 7 positions match TRBD1. Germline V gene data show CDR1 as MNHEY and CDR2 as SVGAGI. The CDR3 is 15 amino acids. V was clipped by 6 bases and J by 9 bases; unmatched bases: 11. The CDR3 nucleotides are TGTGCCAGCAGAGCCGGGACAGACGGACTTTCACCCCTCCACTTT. It codes for CASRAGTDGLSPLHF.

This chain connects TRBV7-2 to TRBJ2-3, with 12 bases that match TRBD2. This CDR3 contains 13 residues. CDR1 and CDR2 (germline): SGHTA, FQGNSA. J was trimmed by 8 bases and V by 4 bases; bases with no gene match: 1. CDR3 sequence: CASSSGLAGTQYF. The CDR3 DNA reads TGTGCCAGCAGCTCGGGACTAGCGGGTACGCAGTATTTT. The full variable domain, in which reference TRBV7-2 and TRBJ2-3 provide the parts outside the CDR3, is GAGVSQSPSNKVTEKGKDVELRCDPISGHTALYWYRQSLGQGLEFLIYFQGNSAPDKSGLPSDRFSAERTGGSVSTLTIQRTQQEDSAVYLCASSSGLAGTQYFGPGTRLTVL.

The V call is TRBV10-3, the J call TRBJ1-1, with 9 bases matching TRBD1. Germline assignment: CDR1 ENHRY and CDR2 SYGVKD. The ends lost 7 bases at V and 1 base at J; junction bases unmatched: 4. The CDR3 is made up of 14 amino acids. CDR3: CAIKQGAGNTEAFF. For the CDR3, the DNA is TGTGCCATCAAACAGGGGGCAGGGAACACTGAAGCTTTCTTT.

The chain has TRBV7-9 and TRBJ1-6, with D perhaps TRBD1 (6 bases). The ends were cut back, 8 bases at V and 1 base at J, with 9 bases in the middle. The CDR3 is 14 residues long. CDR1 is SEHNR, CDR2 FQNEAQ, per germline (reference sequence). CDR3 nucleotide sequence: TGTGCCAGCGTTGGACAGTCCTATAATTCACCCCTCCACTTT. This sequence encodes CASVGQSYNSPLHF.

V is TRBV20-1 and J is TRBJ1-3; the D is unclear. With 3 bases removed from V and 0 bases from J, the gap between germline ends came to 18 bases. Germline V CDR1 and CDR2: DFQATT, SNEGSKA (reference sequence). This CDR3 is 17 amino acids long. CDR3 in DNA: TGCAGTGCTAGTGTGGTTATGGGCAGCATCTCTGGAAACACCATATATTTT. It translates to CSASVVMGSISGNTIYF.

V is TRBV28 and J is TRBJ2-7; D is perhaps TRBD1 (6 bases). The germline V gene encodes CDR1 MDHEN and CDR2 SYDVKM. The CDR3 has 14 residues. Trimming stripped 5 bases from V and 5 bases from J, with 16 bases between. The CDR3 nucleotides are TGTGCCAGCAGTGAACGTACAGGGCCCGACGAGCAGTACTTC. Encoded protein: CASSERTGPDEQYF.

A remark on this clone: Relative to the germline gene, one junction end is altered; a read error may explain this. The V gene is TRBV6-5, the J gene TRBJ1-2; 12 nucleotides align to TRBD1. CDR1 MNHEY and CDR2 SVGAGI come from the germline V gene. The CDR3 totals 12 residues. The CDR3 DNA sequence: TGTGCCAGCAGCTCCGGGACAGGGGGCACATCGTTC. It yields the protein CASSSGTGGTSF.

The chain has TRBV9 and TRBJ2-3, with 8 bases matching TRBD2. The CDR3 contains 17 residues. V trimming: 0 bases; J trimming: 2 bases; junction bases outside the gene matches: 8. Germline loops: CDR1 SGDLS, CDR2 YYNGEE. The CDR3 nucleotides are TGTGCCAGCAGCGTAGAGTTCACTAGCGGACTCACAGATACGCAGTATTTT. Residues: CASSVEFTSGLTDTQYF.

The V gene is TRBV10-3, the J gene TRBJ2-2; TRBD2 agrees at 8 bases. The germline V gene has CDR1 ENHRY and CDR2 SYGVKD. J gave up 3 bases and V 3 bases, and 9 bases lay outside the gene matches. The CDR3 is 17 amino acids. As DNA, the CDR3 is TGTGCCATCAGTGAAGGCCGTCTAGCGGGTTACACCGGGGAGCTGTTTTTT. Translated, it gives CAISEGRLAGYTGELFF.

The chain links TRBV3-1 (or the pseudogene TRBV3-2) to TRBJ2-4; tentative D call: TRBD2 (5 bases). V lost 4 bases to trimming and J lost 1 base, with 8 bases between them. Germline assignment: CDR1 LGHDT and CDR2 YNNKEL (reference sequence). CDR3 length: 14 residues. The CDR3 region has the DNA TGTGCCAGCAGCCCAAGGGAGGCCAAAAACATTCAGTACTTC. The encoded protein is CASSPREAKNIQYF.

This chain links TRBV10-3 with TRBJ2-3; 7 bases align to TRBD2. Germline trimming cut 10 bases from V and 0 bases from J; bases unmatched to any gene: 7. Germline V gene lookup returns CDR1 ENHRY and CDR2 SYGVKD. The CDR3 sequence is 14 residues long. The CDR3 DNA sequence: TGTGCCACCCTACTAGCGTCTAGCACAGATACGCAGTATTTT. Translated, it gives CATLLASSTDTQYF.

The chain combines TRBV7-9 with TRBJ1-2; D call uncertain. Germline values: CDR1 SEHNR, CDR2 FQNEAQ (reference sequence). The ends were cut back, 1 base at V and 6 bases at J, with 12 bases in the middle. The CDR3 has 14 residues. CDR3 residues: CASSLDWAIHGYTF. CDR3 DNA: TGTGCCAGCAGCTTAGACTGGGCCATTCATGGCTACACCTTC.

The chain has TRBV19 and TRBJ1-1; tentative D call: TRBD1 (5 bases). The CDR3 contains 13 residues. V was trimmed by 5 bases and J by 0 bases, leaving 7 bases between them. From germline, CDR1 is LNHDA and CDR2 SQIVND (reference sequence). The CDR3 nucleotides read TGTGCCAGTAGTGGACAATTGAACACTGAAGCTTTCTTT. Its translation is CASSGQLNTEAFF.

The chain recombines TRBV7-6 with TRBJ2-7, with TRBD1 matching over 10 bases. The germline CDR1 and CDR2 sequences are SGHVS and FNYEAQ. CDR3 length equals 15 residues. Germline trimming cut 0 bases from V and 5 bases from J; bases unmatched to any gene: 4. For the CDR3, the DNA is TGTGCCAGCAGCTTAGCCGGGACAGGGGTCCACGAGCAGTACTTC. Its protein is CASSLAGTGVHEQYF. The variable domain in full, completed from reference TRBV7-6 and TRBJ2-7, reads GAGVSQSPRYKVTKRGQDVALRCDPISGHVSLYWYRQALGQGPEFLTYFNYEAQQDKSGLPNDRFSAERPEGSISTLTIQRTEQRDSAMYRCASSLAGTGVHEQYFGPGTRLTVT.

V and J are TRBV5-1 and TRBJ2-5; 8 nucleotides line up with TRBD2. The CDR3 runs 16 residues. Germline V gene sequence: CDR1 SGHRS, CDR2 YFSETQ. J gave up 5 bases and V 4 bases, and 13 bases lay outside the gene matches. This chain's CDR3 is CASSPTIGLAGETQYF. Here the CDR3 DNA reads TGCGCCAGCAGCCCGACGATCGGACTAGCAGGGGAGACCCAGTACTTC. The full variable domain, completed using reference TRBV5-1 and TRBJ2-5, is KAGVTQTPRYLIKTRGQQVTLSCSPISGHRSVSWYQQTPGQGLQFLFEYFSETQRNKGNFPGRFSGRQFSNSRSEMNVSTLELGDSALYLCASSPTIGLAGETQYFGPGTRLLVL.

The genes are TRBV7-3 and TRBJ2-1; 16 nucleotides match TRBD2. Germline CDR1 and CDR2: SGHTA and FQGTGA. The CDR3 has 14 amino acids. The junction had 2 bases not matched to a gene; V was cut back by 4 bases and J by 11 bases. The chain's CDR3 is CASSSGLAGGKQFF. The CDR3 DNA reads TGTGCCAGCAGCTCGGGACTAGCGGGGGGGAAGCAGTTCTTC.